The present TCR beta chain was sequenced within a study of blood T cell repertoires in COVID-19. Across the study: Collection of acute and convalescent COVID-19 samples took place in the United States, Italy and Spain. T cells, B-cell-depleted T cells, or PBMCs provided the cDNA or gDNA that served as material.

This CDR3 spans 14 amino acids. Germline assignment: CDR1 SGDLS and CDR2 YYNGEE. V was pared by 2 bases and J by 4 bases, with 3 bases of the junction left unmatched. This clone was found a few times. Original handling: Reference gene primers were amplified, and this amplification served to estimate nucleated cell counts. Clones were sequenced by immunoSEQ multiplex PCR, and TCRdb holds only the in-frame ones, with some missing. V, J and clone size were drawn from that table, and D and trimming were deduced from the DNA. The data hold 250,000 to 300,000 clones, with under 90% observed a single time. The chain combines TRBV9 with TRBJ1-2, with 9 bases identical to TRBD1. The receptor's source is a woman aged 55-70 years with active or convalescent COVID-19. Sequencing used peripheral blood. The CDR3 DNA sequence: TGTGCCAGCAGCGTTACAGGGGGCCCCTATGGCTACACCTTC. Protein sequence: CASSVTGGPYGYTF.